The 3 T cell receptor beta chains below come from one sample, sequenced in a study of regulatory T cells. The primer mix had 52 TRBV and 13 TRBJ primers. Assay used: immunoSEQ multiplex PCR; TCRdb lists only in-frame clones, some missing. The data contain approximately 37,000 clones, approximately 90% of them singletons. Findings and caveats of the study: Hydrophobic residues at CDR3 positions 6 and 7 were enriched in conventional CD4+ T cells of CD3G-deficient patients.

Antigens for these TCRs are unknown. Sequencing used conventional CD4+ T cells sorted from blood. The receptor set was obtained from a person under 35 with CD3G deficiency.

This clone was counted a few times. The genes are TRBV6-6 and TRBJ2-1, with D perhaps matching TRBD2 (5 bases). V was shortened by 6 bases and J by 5 bases, with 11 bases between the two germline ends. The CDR3 loop spans 13 amino acids. CDR1 and CDR2 (germline): MNHNY, SVGAGI (reference sequence). Here the CDR3 reads CASRGLNHNEQFF. For the CDR3, the DNA is TGTGCCAGCAGAGGACTGAACCACAATGAGCAGTTCTTC.

The V and J genes are TRBV18 and TRBJ2-2, with 7 bases matching TRBD1. This CDR3 comprises 15 residues. Germline V gene sequence: CDR1 KGHSH, CDR2 LQKENI. V gave up 1 base and J gave up 5 bases; unmatched junction bases: 4. CDR3 residues: CASSPQGARTGELFF. In DNA form, the CDR3 reads TGTGCCAGCTCACCACAGGGGGCGAGGACCGGGGAGCTGTTTTTT.

The chain links TRBV19 to TRBJ2-3; 8 bases line up with TRBD1. Germline-derived CDR1 and CDR2 are LNHDA and SQIVND (reference sequence). Losses at the gene ends were 6 bases for V and 5 bases for J; bases not matched to a gene: 7. The length of the CDR3 is 14 residues. CDR3 coding DNA: TGTGCCAGTAGCCGGACAGGGTTTGGAGATACGCAGTATTTT. Its translation: CASSRTGFGDTQYF.